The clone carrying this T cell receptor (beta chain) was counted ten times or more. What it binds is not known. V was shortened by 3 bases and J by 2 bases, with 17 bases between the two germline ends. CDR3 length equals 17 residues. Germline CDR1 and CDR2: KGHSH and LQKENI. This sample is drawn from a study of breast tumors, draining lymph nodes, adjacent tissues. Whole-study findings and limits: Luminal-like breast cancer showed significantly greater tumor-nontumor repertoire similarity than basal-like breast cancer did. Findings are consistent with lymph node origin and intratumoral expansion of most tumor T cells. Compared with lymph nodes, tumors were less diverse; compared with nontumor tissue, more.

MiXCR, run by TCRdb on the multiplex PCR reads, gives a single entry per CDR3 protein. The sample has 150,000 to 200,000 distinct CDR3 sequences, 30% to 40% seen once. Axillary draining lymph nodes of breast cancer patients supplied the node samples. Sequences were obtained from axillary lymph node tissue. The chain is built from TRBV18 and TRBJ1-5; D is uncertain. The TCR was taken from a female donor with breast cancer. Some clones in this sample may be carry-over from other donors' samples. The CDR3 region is CASSPSVGNLGNQPQHF. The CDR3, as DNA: TGTGCCAGCTCACCCAGTGTGGGTAATTTGGGCAATCAGCCCCAGCATTTT.